The T cell receptor beta chain described here comes from a study of early T cells in non-severe SARS-CoV-2 infection. In the study overall: RNA in bulk from unsorted whole blood was sequenced, and chains were unpaired. Findings and caveats of the study: The matching step, a VDJdb search, favored anti-spike CD8 responses and missed private and CD4 specificities.

This clonotype was counted at least ten times. Its cognate antigen is unknown. Unique molecular identifier tags were affixed to discrete cDNA molecules. TCRdb fed the 5' RACE reads into MiXCR, producing one record per CDR3 protein. Of tens of thousands of distinct CDR3 sequences in the sample, roughly 12% were seen once. Trimming cost V 3 bases and J 8 bases; bases outside gene matches: 12. The germline gives CDR1 DFQATT, CDR2 SNEGSKA (reference sequence). The CDR3 length is 14 residues. The TCR was taken from an adult who was a healthcare worker with PCR-confirmed SARS-CoV-2 infection or an uninfected control (not recorded which). The sample comprised whole blood. The chain employs TRBV20-1 and TRBJ1-1, with 7 bases matching TRBD1. CDR3 protein: CSARSTGQMDEAFF. The CDR3 coding sequence is TGCAGTGCTAGGTCTACGGGACAGATGGACGAAGCTTTCTTT.